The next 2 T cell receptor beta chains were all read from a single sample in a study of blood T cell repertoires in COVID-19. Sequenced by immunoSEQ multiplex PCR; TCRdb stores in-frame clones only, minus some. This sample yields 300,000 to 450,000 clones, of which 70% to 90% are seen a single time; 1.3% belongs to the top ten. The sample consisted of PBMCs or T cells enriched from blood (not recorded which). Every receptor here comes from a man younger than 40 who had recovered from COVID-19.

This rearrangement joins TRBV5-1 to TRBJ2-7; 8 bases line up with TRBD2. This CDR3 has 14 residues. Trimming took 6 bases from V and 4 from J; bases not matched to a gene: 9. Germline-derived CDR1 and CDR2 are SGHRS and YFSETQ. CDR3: CASTMGSGVYEQYF. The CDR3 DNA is TGCGCCAGCACGATGGGTAGCGGGGTATACGAGCAGTACTTC.

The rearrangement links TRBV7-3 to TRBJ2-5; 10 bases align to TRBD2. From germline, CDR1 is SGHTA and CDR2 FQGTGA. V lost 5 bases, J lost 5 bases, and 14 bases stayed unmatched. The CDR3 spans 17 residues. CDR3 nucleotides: TGTGCCAGCAGCCCCCTTGGAGCGGGGGGGCCGGTCGAGACCCAGTACTTC. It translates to CASSPLGAGGPVETQYF.